This is a list of T cell receptor beta chains from one sample in a study of blood T cell repertoires in COVID-19. Data came from immunoSEQ multiplex PCR; TCRdb stores just in-frame clones and leaves some out. The table has 120,000 to 150,000 clones, more than 70% seen once; the top ten hold about 8%. The sequencing input was peripheral blood. The receptors shown here come from a woman aged 60-75 years with acute or convalescent COVID-19. The CDR3 runs from the conserved cysteine through the conserved F or W. D genes are given only for firm matches. Some rows have no size entry. The others give once, few or many, or a class for an expanded clone.

D | J | V | size | length | CDR3 | DNA
TRBD1 | TRBJ2-7 | TRBV30 | - | 15 | CAWSAPGQGAYEQYF | TGTGCCTGGAGTGCCCCGGGACAGGGCGCCTACGAGCAGTACTTC
- | TRBJ2-2 | TRBV9 | - | 15 | CASSVEPRSTGELFF | TGTGCCAGCAGCGTAGAACCTAGAAGCACCGGGGAGCTGTTTTTT
- | TRBJ2-3 | TRBV11-2 | - | 12 | CASSPPADTQYF | TGTGCCAGCAGCCCTCCTGCAGATACGCAGTATTTT
TRBD1 | TRBJ2-7 | TRBV7-8 | - | 17 | CASSPLTRETGPYEQYF | TGTGCCAGCAGCCCGCTAACCAGAGAGACAGGGCCCTACGAGCAGTACTTC
- | TRBJ2-7 | TRBV9 | - | 11 | CASSPGTEQYF | TGTGCCAGCAGCCCCGGGACAGAGCAGTACTTC
TRBD1 | TRBJ1-5 | TRBV19 | - | 17 | CASSNDPDRDINQPQHF | TGTGCCAGTAGTAATGACCCGGACAGGGATATCAATCAGCCCCAGCATTTT
TRBD1 | TRBJ1-2 | TRBV2 | once | 16 | CASTGAWDRGLYGYTF | TGTGCCAGCACGGGAGCTTGGGACAGGGGGCTCTATGGCTACACCTTC
TRBD2 | TRBJ2-3 | TRBV24-1 | - | 18 | CATSDLKPTSYGSDTQYF | TGTGCCACCAGTGATTTGAAGCCGACTAGCTATGGCTCAGATACGCAGTATTTT
TRBD1 | TRBJ1-4 | TRBV6-5 | - | 14 | CASSRQGVNEKLFF | TGTGCCAGCAGCCGCCAGGGGGTGAATGAAAAACTGTTTTTT
- | TRBJ1-2 | TRBV4-2 | - | 15 | CASSLRPGSGDGYTF | TGTGCCAGCAGCCTCCGCCCGGGGAGCGGCGATGGCTACACCTTC
- | TRBJ2-1 | TRBV27 | - | 14 | CASSSYREGNEQFF | TGTGCCAGCAGTTCATACAGGGAGGGCAATGAGCAGTTCTTC
- | TRBJ2-7 | TRBV5-6 | - | 15 | CASSSILRRSYEQYF | TGTGCCAGCAGCTCCATACTCCGCAGGTCCTACGAGCAGTACTTC
- | TRBJ1-2 | TRBV2 | - | 15 | CASSEFGWGNYGYTF | TGTGCCAGCAGTGAATTCGGGTGGGGCAACTATGGCTACACCTTC
- | TRBJ1-1 | TRBV5-1 | - | 14 | CASSLRETNTEAFF | TGCGCCAGCAGCTTGCGGGAGACGAACACTGAAGCTTTCTTT
- | TRBJ2-1 | TRBV10-1 | - | 11 | CASSDRGEQFF | TGCGCCAGCAGTGACCGGGGGGAGCAGTTCTTC
- | TRBJ1-2 | TRBV5-4 | - | 14 | CASSLATGNYGYTF | TGTGCCAGCAGCTTGGCAACAGGGAACTATGGCTACACCTTC
- | TRBJ1-2 | TRBV7-8 | few | 14 | CASSPAGSLGGYTF | TGTGCCAGCAGCCCGGCGGGGAGCCTGGGTGGCTACACCTTC
TRBD1 | TRBJ2-7 | TRBV5-5 | - | 14 | CASSWTGGLHEQYF | TGTGCCAGCAGCTGGACAGGTGGGCTCCACGAGCAGTACTTC
TRBD2 | TRBJ2-1 | TRBV5-1 | - | 17 | CASSRSSSGGSYNEQFF | TGCGCCAGCAGCCGTTCCTCCAGCGGGGGTTCCTACAATGAGCAGTTCTTC
TRBD1 | TRBJ1-2 | TRBV5-6 | - | 16 | CASSLPTTGQGPGYTF | TGTGCCAGCAGCTTGCCGACGACCGGACAGGGTCCCGGCTACACCTTC
- | TRBJ2-5 | TRBV6-6 | once | 12 | CASSYLSETQYF | TGTGCCAGCAGTTACCTTTCAGAGACCCAGTACTTC
TRBD2 | TRBJ2-2 | TRBV28 | few | 17 | CASSLWVLAGGPGELFF | TGTGCCAGCAGTTTATGGGTCCTAGCGGGGGGGCCAGGGGAGCTGTTTTTT
- | TRBJ1-5 | TRBV4-2 | - | 13 | CASGWAEIQPQHF | TGTGCCAGCGGCTGGGCTGAGATTCAGCCCCAGCATTTT
- | TRBJ2-3 | TRBV28 | - | 13 | CASSTLVPDTQYF | TGTGCCAGCAGCACACTAGTTCCAGATACGCAGTATTTT
- | TRBJ1-2 | TRBV2 | - | 13 | CASRSSGRYGYTF | TGTGCCAGCAGGTCGAGTGGGCGCTATGGCTACACCTTC
- | TRBJ1-4 | TRBV28 | - | 15 | CASSPAGLDNEKLFF | TGTGCCAGCAGTCCCGCCGGGTTGGATAATGAAAAACTGTTTTTT
TRBD2 | TRBJ2-5 | TRBV27 | - | 14 | CASSFGGRAETQYF | TGTGCCAGCAGTTTTGGTGGGAGGGCAGAGACCCAGTACTTC
TRBD2 | TRBJ2-5 | TRBV19 | few | 15 | CATQSLAGVRETQYF | TGTGCCACCCAATCACTAGCGGGGGTTCGAGAGACCCAGTACTTC
- | TRBJ2-3 | TRBV4-1 | - | 17 | CASSQPFRRGTEDTQYF | TGCGCCAGCAGCCAACCTTTTCGGAGGGGCACCGAGGATACGCAGTATTTT
- | TRBJ2-1 | TRBV7-3 | few | 13 | CASSLSRGPKQFF | TGTGCCAGCAGCTTAAGTCGAGGGCCCAAGCAGTTCTTC
TRBD1 | TRBJ1-2 | TRBV3-1/TRBV3-2 | - | 13 | CASSQDRGHGYTF | TGTGCCAGCAGCCAAGACAGGGGGCACGGCTACACCTTC
- | TRBJ2-5 | TRBV6-2/TRBV6-3 | - | 12 | CASSNRLETQYF | TGTGCCAGCAGTAACCGACTAGAGACCCAGTACTTC
TRBD1 | TRBJ1-2 | TRBV19 | once | 15 | CASSIILGQLAGYTF | TGTGCCAGTAGTATAATTTTGGGACAGTTGGCTGGCTACACCTTC
- | TRBJ2-7 | TRBV6-6 | - | 14 | CASVGKPSSYEQYF | TGTGCCAGCGTCGGGAAACCGAGCTCCTACGAGCAGTACTTC
- | TRBJ2-3 | TRBV9 | - | 16 | CASSVGSGYTPDTQYF | TGTGCCAGCAGCGTAGGAAGCGGCTATACCCCAGATACGCAGTATTTT
- | TRBJ2-5 | TRBV5-4 | - | 14 | CASSRDWGGETQYF | TGTGCCAGCAGCCGAGACTGGGGCGGCGAGACCCAGTACTTC